One sample yielded the 32 T cell receptor beta chains listed below, sequenced in a study of cytomegalovirus exposure and HLA in healthy donors. The PCR had 60 Vbeta and 13 Jbeta primers. The repertoire was sequenced with immunoSEQ multiplex PCR; TCRdb's copy has only in-frame clones and lacks some. In total, the table holds more than 50,000 clones. Input material: PBMCs. Source of these receptors: a man between 18 and 35 years old in good health and CMV-seropositive.

V gene TRBV11-2 combines with J gene TRBJ2-7; TRBD1 agrees at 9 bases. The CDR3 contains 16 residues. Trimming cost V 6 bases and J 5 bases; bases outside gene matches: 14. The germline CDR1 and CDR2 sequences are SGHAT and FQNNGV. The CDR3 DNA reads as TGTGCCAGCAGTCCGATATTCGGGGACAGGGACGACGAGCAGTACTTC. Amino acids: CASSPIFGDRDDEQYF.

The gene calls are TRBV9 and TRBJ2-1; no reliable D call. CDR3 length: 12 residues. V lost 2 bases and J 8 bases, leaving 8 bases between the germline ends. Germline V gene sequence: CDR1 SGDLS, CDR2 YYNGEE. The CDR3 loop is CASSVKSHEQFF. In DNA, the CDR3 is TGTGCCAGCAGCGTCAAGAGTCATGAGCAGTTCTTC.

The chain couples TRBV7-9 to TRBJ2-2, with D perhaps TRBD2 (6 bases). The germline V gene has CDR1 SEHNR and CDR2 FQNEAQ (reference sequence). The CDR3 is 14 residues long. V gave up 1 base and J gave up 5 bases, with 8 bases separating them. CDR3 nucleotide sequence: TGTGCCAGCAGCTTAGAGCTAGCGACCGGGGAGCTGTTTTTT. This codes for CASSLELATGELFF.

This chain uses TRBV30 with TRBJ2-7, with D perhaps matching TRBD2 (6 bases). The germline V gene encodes CDR1 GTSNPN and CDR2 SVGIG (reference sequence). V was clipped by 5 bases and J by 5 bases, with 16 bases between them. The CDR3 is 13 residues long. The CDR3 sequence: CAWARLALDEQYF. The DNA of the CDR3 is TGTGCCTGGGCTCGGCTAGCGTTGGACGAGCAGTACTTC.

The chain recombines TRBV6-4 with TRBJ2-3, with a tentative D call TRBD1 (5 bases). From germline, CDR1 is MRHNA and CDR2 SNTAGT. The CDR3 runs 15 residues. The V end was cut by 3 bases, the J end by 3 bases, with 13 bases between. CDR3 sequence: CASSEDSLGTDTQYF. CDR3 in DNA: TGTGCCAGCAGTGAAGACAGCCTAGGGACAGATACGCAGTATTTT.

The chain links TRBV2 to TRBJ2-1, with D perhaps TRBD1 (5 bases). Between the trimmed V and J ends, which lost 7 bases and 6 bases, there was a span of 10 bases. Looked up from germline, CDR1 is SNHLY and CDR2 is FYNNEI. This CDR3 contains 12 residues. The CDR3 is CASISGFNEQFF. CDR3 DNA: TGTGCCAGCATATCAGGGTTCAATGAGCAGTTCTTC.

This chain connects TRBV14 to TRBJ1-1; D not certain. V was shortened by 3 bases and J by 0 bases, with 5 bases between the two germline ends. Germline CDR1 reads SGHDN; CDR2 reads FVKESK. The CDR3 length is 13 residues. CDR3: CASSHTLNTEAFF. In DNA, the CDR3 is TGTGCCAGCAGCCACACATTGAACACTGAAGCTTTCTTT.

The genes are TRBV29-1 and TRBJ1-2, with D possibly being TRBD1 (6 bases). This CDR3 is built from 13 residues. From germline, CDR1 is SQVTM and CDR2 ANQGSEA. V lost 4 bases and J 7 bases, leaving 16 bases between the germline ends. CDR3 sequence (DNA): TGCAGCGTTGCGGGTGGGGGCGCCTTTGGCTACACCTTC. Translating gives CSVAGGGAFGYTF.

The gene calls are TRBV5-6 and TRBJ2-7; D might be TRBD1 or TRBD2, each matching 6 bases. V lost 4 bases and J 2 bases, leaving 19 bases between the germline ends. CDR3 length: 16 amino acids. Per germline, CDR1 SGHDT and CDR2 YYEEEE. The CDR3 bases are TGTGCCAGCAGCCTGGAGGGGGTCAGAAGAACCTACGAGCAGTACTTC. Protein sequence: CASSLEGVRRTYEQYF.

This sequence joins TRBV5-1 and TRBJ1-2, with D possibly being TRBD1 (5 bases). Trimming took off 7 bases at V and 6 bases at J, with 19 bases between the two ends. Per germline, CDR1 SGHRS and CDR2 YFSETQ. The CDR3 is 14 amino acids. The CDR3 coding sequence is TGCGCCAGCCTACCCGAGGAGGGGTTTCATGGCTACACCTTC. Amino acid sequence: CASLPEEGFHGYTF.

This rearrangement joins TRBV19 to TRBJ1-1; D possibly corresponds to TRBD1 (6 bases). Germline values: CDR1 LNHDA, CDR2 SQIVND (reference sequence). There are 14 residues in the CDR3. Trimming took off 4 bases at V and 4 bases at J, with 13 bases between the two ends. The CDR3 loop is CASSSHRVVTEAFF. As DNA, the CDR3 is TGTGCCAGTAGTAGCCACAGGGTCGTCACTGAAGCTTTCTTT.

The chain carries TRBV9 and TRBJ2-5, with D tentatively TRBD2 (6 bases). Germline loops: CDR1 SGDLS, CDR2 YYNGEE. This CDR3 contains 13 residues. V gave up 3 bases and J gave up 4 bases, with 10 bases separating them. In DNA, the CDR3 is TGTGCCAGCAGCGGGGGACTTAGAGAGACCCAGTACTTC. It translates to CASSGGLRETQYF. Complete variable domain (other parts from reference TRBV9 and TRBJ2-5): DSGVTQTPKHLITATGQRVTLRCSPRSGDLSVYWYQQSLDQGLQFLIQYYNGEERAKGNILERFSAQQFPDLHSELNLSSLELGDSALYFCASSGGLRETQYFGPGTRLLVL.

V usage is TRBV2 and J usage is TRBJ1-3, with TRBD1 matching over 9 bases. Looked up from germline, CDR1 is SNHLY and CDR2 is FYNNEI. This CDR3 region has 15 residues. Trimming took 6 bases from V and 4 from J; bases not matched to a gene: 7. CDR3 sequence: CASRTGTGSGNTIYF. In DNA, the CDR3 is TGTGCCAGCAGGACCGGGACAGGGAGCGGAAACACCATATATTTT.

The CDR3 loop is CSVVSGPYEQYF. CDR3 bases: TGCAGCGTCGTAAGCGGGCCTTACGAGCAGTACTTC. The V and J genes are TRBV29-1 and TRBJ2-7, with D perhaps TRBD2 (6 bases). The germline V gene has CDR1 SQVTM and CDR2 ANQGSEA. Trimming cost V 6 bases and J 4 bases, with 13 bases left between them. CDR3 length: 12 amino acids.

V is TRBV12-5 and J is TRBJ2-1; D is unresolved. The CDR3 is 14 residues long. Trimming pared 4 bases from V and 7 bases from J, leaving 14 bases between. Looked up from germline, CDR1 is LGHNT and CDR2 is FRNRAP. CDR3 in amino acids: CASGSPSGINEQFF. The DNA for the CDR3 is TGTGCTAGTGGTTCGCCTAGTGGTATTAATGAGCAGTTCTTC.

This chain joins TRBV27 and TRBJ2-3; 11 bases fit TRBD2. CDR1 and CDR2 from the germline V gene are MNHEY and SMNVEV (reference sequence). The CDR3 is 18 residues long. V trimming: 5 bases; J trimming: 5 bases; junction bases outside the gene matches: 15. The CDR3 here is CASSQLGLASGRIDTQYF. The CDR3 nucleotides are TGTGCCAGCAGTCAACTGGGTTTGGCTAGCGGGAGGATAGATACGCAGTATTTT.

The chain links TRBV9 to TRBJ1-5, with D unresolved. The CDR3 has 14 amino acids. Trimming left V 0 bases short and J 4 bases short, with 8 bases between. CDR1 SGDLS and CDR2 YYNGEE come from the germline V gene. The DNA of the CDR3 is TGTGCCAGCAGCGTAGGAGGGAGGAATCAGCCCCAGCATTTT. As protein: CASSVGGRNQPQHF.

The chain links TRBV7-9 to TRBJ2-7, with D possibly TRBD1 on 6 matching bases. V shed 3 bases and J shed 3 bases, with 9 bases lying between them. The CDR3 consists of 13 residues. The germline V gene has CDR1 SEHNR and CDR2 FQNEAQ (reference sequence). The CDR3 here is CASSFRGGYEQYF. The CDR3 DNA is TGTGCCAGCAGCTTCAGGGGTGGCTACGAGCAGTACTTC.

V and J are TRBV5-5 and TRBJ2-2, with D uncertain. The CDR3 extends over 16 amino acids. V gave up 0 bases and J gave up 0 bases, with 9 bases separating them. Germline lookup yields CDR1 SGHKS and CDR2 YYEKEE (reference sequence). The CDR3 loop is CASSLVVIANTGELFF. The CDR3 DNA reads as TGTGCCAGCAGCTTGGTGGTCATAGCGAACACCGGGGAGCTGTTTTTT. Supplemented by reference TRBV5-5 and TRBJ2-2, the full variable domain reads DAGVTQSPTHLIKTRGQQVTLRCSPISGHKSVSWYQQVLGQGPQFIFQYYEKEERGRGNFPDRFSARQFPNYSSELNVNALLLGDSALYLCASSLVVIANTGELFFGEGSRLTVL.

The chain has TRBV6-1 and TRBJ1-5; D is undetermined. The V gene lost 4 bases and the J gene lost 2 bases, with 9 bases spanning the gap. Germline values: CDR1 MNHNS, CDR2 SASEGT. The CDR3 consists of 14 residues. In nucleotides, the CDR3 is TGTGCCAGCAGTGTCTGGGGAGGCAATCAGCCCCAGCATTTT. This codes for CASSVWGGNQPQHF.

Notes on this clone: The germline gene is not matched at one end of the junction; a read error may be the cause. The chain combines TRBV7-9 with TRBJ1-2, with TRBD1 as a possible D gene (6 bases). The CDR3 runs 12 residues. The germline gives CDR1 SEHNR, CDR2 FQNEAQ (reference sequence). Here the CDR3 DNA reads TGTGCCGGCAGCTTAGGACAGATTGGCTACACCTTC. Translation: CAGSLGQIGYTF.

The V and J genes are TRBV18 and TRBJ2-1; 9 bases fit TRBD2. J was trimmed by 4 bases and V by 8 bases; bases with no gene match: 6. Germline values: CDR1 KGHSH, CDR2 LQKENI. The CDR3 sequence is 14 residues long. CDR3 sequence reads: CASTTSGFYNEQFF. The CDR3, as DNA: TGTGCCAGCACTACTAGCGGGTTTTACAATGAGCAGTTCTTC. The variable domain in full, completed from reference TRBV18 and TRBJ2-1, reads NAGVMQNPRHLVRRRGQEARLRCSPMKGHSHVYWYRQLPEEGLKFMVYLQKENIIDESGMPKERFSAEFPKEGPSILRIQQVVRGDSAAYFCASTTSGFYNEQFFGPGTRLTVL.

The V call is TRBV7-8, the J call TRBJ2-5; a weak D match, TRBD1 (6 bases). Germline CDR1 is SGHVS and CDR2 is FQNEAQ. Trimming took 1 base from V and 3 from J, leaving 15 bases between them. The CDR3 length is 16 residues. Here the CDR3 reads CASSLVVSGAEETQYF. For the CDR3, the DNA is TGTGCCAGCAGCTTAGTCGTGTCAGGGGCGGAAGAGACCCAGTACTTC.

The gene calls are TRBV10-2 and TRBJ1-5, with D maybe TRBD1 (6 bases). The germline V gene has CDR1 WSHSY and CDR2 SAAADI. V dropped 4 bases and J dropped 3 bases, with 7 bases sitting between them. The CDR3 has 13 residues. The CDR3 nucleotides are TGCGCCAGCAGTGGGGACATCAATCAGCCCCAGCATTTT. Amino acid sequence: CASSGDINQPQHF.

The V and J genes are TRBV9 and TRBJ2-1; 14 nucleotides align to TRBD2. This CDR3 has 20 amino acids. V shed 3 bases and J 8 bases; nucleotides not matched to a gene: 19. Germline lookup yields CDR1 SGDLS and CDR2 YYNGEE. This CDR3 reads CASSGSTSGRATLDLDEQFF. CDR3 bases: TGTGCCAGCAGCGGGTCGACTAGCGGGAGGGCCACCCTAGACTTGGATGAGCAGTTCTTC. The full variable domain, completed using reference TRBV9 and TRBJ2-1, is DSGVTQTPKHLITATGQRVTLRCSPRSGDLSVYWYQQSLDQGLQFLIQYYNGEERAKGNILERFSAQQFPDLHSELNLSSLELGDSALYFCASSGSTSGRATLDLDEQFFGPGTRLTVL.

The V and J genes are TRBV13 and TRBJ2-7; perhaps TRBD2 as D (7 bases). Looked up from germline, CDR1 is PRHDT and CDR2 is FYEKMQ (reference sequence). The CDR3 is made up of 16 amino acids. Trimming left V 2 bases short and J 6 bases short, with 20 bases between. CDR3 nucleotide sequence: TGTGCCAGCAGCTTATTTGGTTGGCGGGGAGGGGGCGAGCAGTACTTC. It translates to CASSLFGWRGGGEQYF.

V and J are TRBV7-6 and TRBJ2-3; 11 bases agree with TRBD2. J was trimmed by 4 bases and V by 5 bases; bases with no gene match: 2. CDR1 is SGHVS and CDR2 is FNYEAQ in the germline V gene. The CDR3 loop spans 14 amino acids. The CDR3 sequence is CASSTGLAADTQYF. The CDR3 DNA reads as TGTGCCAGCAGCACGGGACTAGCGGCAGATACGCAGTATTTT.

The gene calls are TRBV5-1 and TRBJ2-7; tentative D call: TRBD1 (6 bases). The germline CDR1 and CDR2 sequences are SGHRS and YFSETQ. The V end lost 2 bases, the J end lost 3 bases, and 9 bases lay between the germline ends. The CDR3 runs 13 residues. The DNA of the CDR3 is TGCGCCAGCAGCTTCGACAGGAACTACGAGCAGTACTTC. This gives the protein CASSFDRNYEQYF.

The rearrangement joins TRBV7-9 to TRBJ2-2; 12 nucleotides align to TRBD1. V shed 5 bases and J 4 bases; nucleotides not matched to a gene: 11. Germline V gene data show CDR1 as SEHNR and CDR2 as FQNEAQ (reference sequence). The CDR3 loop spans 18 amino acids. The CDR3 DNA follows: TGTGCCAGCAGCCTAGAACCGGGACAGGGGGCTAGCACCGGGGAGCTGTTTTTT. Protein product: CASSLEPGQGASTGELFF.

The V call is TRBV29-1, the J call TRBJ1-1; possible D gene TRBD1, 6 bases. Trimming took off 3 bases at V and 4 bases at J, with 12 bases between the two ends. This CDR3 contains 13 residues. Germline lookup yields CDR1 SQVTM and CDR2 ANQGSEA. CDR3 loop: CSVDRGRGTEAFF. The CDR3 coding sequence is TGCAGCGTTGACAGGGGACGCGGCACTGAAGCTTTCTTT.

Its frequency marks this clone as medium-sized (0.01 to 0.1%). V is TRBV11-1 and J is TRBJ1-2; D gene unclear. The CDR3 is made up of 13 amino acids. Trimming cost V 5 bases and J 4 bases, with 11 bases left between them. CDR1 SGHAT and CDR2 FQDESV come from the germline V gene (reference sequence). The CDR3 reads CASSPLSFYGYTF. DNA of the CDR3: TGTGCCAGCAGCCCCCTTTCCTTCTATGGCTACACCTTC.

The gene calls are TRBV7-9 and TRBJ2-2, with unresolved D. V was pared by 2 bases and J by 8 bases, with 12 bases between. The length of the CDR3 is 14 residues. The germline gives CDR1 SEHNR, CDR2 FQNEAQ (reference sequence). The CDR3 region is CASSLTVRSGELFF. The DNA for the CDR3 is TGTGCCAGCAGCTTAACGGTTCGGTCTGGGGAGCTGTTTTTT.